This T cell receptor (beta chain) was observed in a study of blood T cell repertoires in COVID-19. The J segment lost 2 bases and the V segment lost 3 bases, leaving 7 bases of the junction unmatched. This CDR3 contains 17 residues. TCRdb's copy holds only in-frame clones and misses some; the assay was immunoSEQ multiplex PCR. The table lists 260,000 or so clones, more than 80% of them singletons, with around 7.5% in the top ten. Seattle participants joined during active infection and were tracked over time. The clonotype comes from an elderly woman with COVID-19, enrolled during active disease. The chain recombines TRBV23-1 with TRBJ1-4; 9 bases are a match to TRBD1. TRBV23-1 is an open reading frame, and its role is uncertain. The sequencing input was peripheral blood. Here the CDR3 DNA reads TGCGCCAGCAGTCATGATGGACAGGGGTGGACTAATGAAAAACTGTTTTTT. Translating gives CASSHDGQGWTNEKLFF.